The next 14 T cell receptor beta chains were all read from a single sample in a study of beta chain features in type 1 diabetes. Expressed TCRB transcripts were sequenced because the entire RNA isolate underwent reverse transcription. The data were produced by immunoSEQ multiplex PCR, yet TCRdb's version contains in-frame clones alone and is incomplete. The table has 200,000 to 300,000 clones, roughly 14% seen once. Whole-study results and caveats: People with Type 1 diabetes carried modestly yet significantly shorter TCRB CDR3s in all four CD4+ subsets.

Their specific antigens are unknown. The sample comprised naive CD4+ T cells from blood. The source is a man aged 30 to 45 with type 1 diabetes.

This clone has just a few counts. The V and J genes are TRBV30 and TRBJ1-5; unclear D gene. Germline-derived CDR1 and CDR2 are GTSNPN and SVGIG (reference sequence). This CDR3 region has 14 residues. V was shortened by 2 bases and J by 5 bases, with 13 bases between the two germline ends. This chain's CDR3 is CAWSPAAGDQPQHF. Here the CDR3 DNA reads TGTGCCTGGAGTCCCGCAGCGGGTGATCAGCCCCAGCATTTT. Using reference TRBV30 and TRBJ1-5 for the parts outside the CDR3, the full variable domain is SQTIHQWPATLVQPVGSPLSLECTVEGTSNPNLYWYRQAAGRGLQLLFYSVGIGQISSEVPQNLSASRPQDRQFILSSKKLLLSDSGFYLCAWSPAAGDQPQHFGDGTRLSIL.

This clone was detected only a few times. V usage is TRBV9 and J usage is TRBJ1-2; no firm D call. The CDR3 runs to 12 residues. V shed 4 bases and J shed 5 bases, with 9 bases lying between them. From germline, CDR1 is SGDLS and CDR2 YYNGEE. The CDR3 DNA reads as TGTGCCAGCAGCACGGAGTCTTATGGCTACACCTTC. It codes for CASSTESYGYTF.

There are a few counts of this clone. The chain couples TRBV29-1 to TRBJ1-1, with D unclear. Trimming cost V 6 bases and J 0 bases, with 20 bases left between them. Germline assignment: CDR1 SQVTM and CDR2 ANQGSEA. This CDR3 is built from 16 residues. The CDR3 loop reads CSVGRTGTTMNTEAFF. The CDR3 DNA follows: TGCAGCGTCGGGCGGACGGGAACAACAATGAACACTGAAGCTTTCTTT.

The CDR3 is CASSVTSLYEQYF. The CDR3 DNA follows: TGTGCCAGCAGTGTTACTAGTTTGTACGAGCAGTACTTC. The chain links TRBV6-1 to TRBJ2-7, with D possibly being TRBD2 (5 bases). Between the trimmed V and J ends, which lost 4 bases and 4 bases, there was a span of 11 bases. The germline CDR1 and CDR2 sequences are MNHNS and SASEGT. The CDR3 is 13 amino acids.

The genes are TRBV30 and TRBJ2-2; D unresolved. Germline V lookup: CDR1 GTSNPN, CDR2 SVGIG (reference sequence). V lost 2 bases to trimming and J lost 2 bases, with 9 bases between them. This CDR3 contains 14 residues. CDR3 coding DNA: TGTGCCTGGAGTAACCGCGGAAACACCGGGGAGCTGTTTTTT. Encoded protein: CAWSNRGNTGELFF.

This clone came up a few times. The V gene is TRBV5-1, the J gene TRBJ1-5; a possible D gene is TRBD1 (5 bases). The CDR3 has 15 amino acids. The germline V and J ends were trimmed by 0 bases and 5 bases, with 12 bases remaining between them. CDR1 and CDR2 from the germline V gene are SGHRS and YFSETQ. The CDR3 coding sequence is TGCGCCAGCAGCTTGGGGGCTGGGGGGGATCAGCCCCAGCATTTT. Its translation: CASSLGAGGDQPQHF.

The CDR3 region has the DNA TGTGCCAGCAGTTACTCGGGACAAACCTACGAGCAGTACTTC. It is translated as CASSYSGQTYEQYF. The chain couples TRBV6-6 to TRBJ2-7; D may be TRBD1 (6 bases). CDR1 and CDR2 (germline): MNHNY, SVGAGI (reference sequence). This CDR3 is built from 14 residues. Deletions cut 0 bases from V and 2 bases from J, with 8 bases between.

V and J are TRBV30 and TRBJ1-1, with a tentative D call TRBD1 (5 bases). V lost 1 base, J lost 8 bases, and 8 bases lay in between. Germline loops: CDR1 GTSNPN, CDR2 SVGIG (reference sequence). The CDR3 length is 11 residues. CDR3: CAWSGQIEAFF. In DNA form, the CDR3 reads TGTGCCTGGAGTGGACAGATCGAAGCTTTCTTT.

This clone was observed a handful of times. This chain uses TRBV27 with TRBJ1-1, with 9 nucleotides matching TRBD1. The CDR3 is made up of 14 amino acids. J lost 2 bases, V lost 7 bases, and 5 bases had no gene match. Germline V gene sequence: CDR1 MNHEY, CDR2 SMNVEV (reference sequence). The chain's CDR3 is CASTPGQGNTEAFF. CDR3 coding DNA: TGTGCCAGCACCCCGGGACAGGGAAACACTGAAGCTTTCTTT.

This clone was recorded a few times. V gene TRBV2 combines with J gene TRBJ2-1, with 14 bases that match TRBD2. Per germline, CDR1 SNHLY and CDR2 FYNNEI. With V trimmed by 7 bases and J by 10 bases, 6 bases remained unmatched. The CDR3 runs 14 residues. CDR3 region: CASKTSGGAREQFF. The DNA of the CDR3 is TGTGCCAGCAAGACTAGCGGGGGGGCCCGCGAGCAGTTCTTC.

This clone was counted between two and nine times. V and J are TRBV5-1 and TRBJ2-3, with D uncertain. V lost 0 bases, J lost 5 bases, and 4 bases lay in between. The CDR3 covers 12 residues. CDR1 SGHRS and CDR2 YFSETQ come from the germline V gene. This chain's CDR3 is CASSLGRDTQYF. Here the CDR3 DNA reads TGCGCCAGCAGCTTGGGGAGAGATACGCAGTATTTT.

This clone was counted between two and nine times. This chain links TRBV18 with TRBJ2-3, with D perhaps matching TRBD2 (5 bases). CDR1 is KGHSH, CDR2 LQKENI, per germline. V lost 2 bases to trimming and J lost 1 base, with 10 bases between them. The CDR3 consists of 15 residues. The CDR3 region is CASSPGGPRTDTQYF. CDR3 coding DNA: TGTGCCAGCTCACCAGGAGGACCCCGCACAGATACGCAGTATTTT.

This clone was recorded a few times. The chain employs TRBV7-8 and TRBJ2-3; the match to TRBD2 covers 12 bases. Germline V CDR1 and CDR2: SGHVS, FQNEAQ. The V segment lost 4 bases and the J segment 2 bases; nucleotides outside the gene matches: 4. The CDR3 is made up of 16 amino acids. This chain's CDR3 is CASSWRTSGATDTQYF. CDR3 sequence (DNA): TGTGCCAGCAGCTGGAGGACTAGCGGGGCCACAGATACGCAGTATTTT.

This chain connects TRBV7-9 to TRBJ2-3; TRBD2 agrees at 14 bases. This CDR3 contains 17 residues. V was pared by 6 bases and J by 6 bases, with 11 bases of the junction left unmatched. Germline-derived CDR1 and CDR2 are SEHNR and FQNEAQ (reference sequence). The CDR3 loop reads CASSQFPGLAGVDTQYF. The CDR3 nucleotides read TGTGCCAGCAGTCAGTTCCCGGGACTAGCGGGAGTGGATACGCAGTATTTT.